This T cell receptor beta chain was obtained from a study of tumor-infiltrating lymphocytes in primary liver carcinoma. Starting from 450 to 500 ng of total RNA, TCR beta cDNA was produced with a primer in the constant region. Libraries covering TCR beta were generated through three nested multiplex PCR rounds (using a slightly modified ARM-PCR). Researchers ran the first two PCR rounds for roughly 11 cycles each with TRBV1-TRBV30 forward primers and a C-beta reverse primer. Each CDR3 protein gets one entry after TCRdb re-called the multiplex PCR reads with MiXCR. Of roughly 80,000 distinct CDR3 sequences in the sample, about three quarters are singletons; the top ten hold roughly 19%. V was clipped by 6 bases and J by 10 bases, with 25 bases between them. The CDR3 is 16 amino acids. The V gene's germline CDR1 is SGHAT and CDR2 FQNNGV. Bulk tissue was left unsorted, and RNA and DNA were co-extracted from around 18-30 mg of it.

Source material: liver tumor tissue from sampling region 1. The subset here: tumor region T1, superior pole. This receptor was obtained from a man aged 40-49 years with primary liver carcinoma and hepatitis B virus infection. The gene calls are TRBV11-2 and TRBJ2-4, with D hard to call. CDR3 region: CASSQNVRSARNIQYF. The CDR3 DNA sequence: TGTGCCAGCAGTCAGAATGTAAGGAGCGCGAGAAATATTCAGTACTTC.